One and the same sample provided the 27 T cell receptor beta chains below, sequenced in a study of shared clonotypes between healthy human individuals. TCRdb's copy holds only in-frame clones and misses some; the assay was immunoSEQ multiplex PCR. The sample lists approximately 1,500,000 clones, more than 95% occurring once. The source material was naive CD4+ T cells sorted from blood. As for subset: CD45RA+ positively selected. These receptors came from a man aged 25 to 40 in good health.

The chain combines TRBV5-4 with TRBJ2-3; D remains ambiguous. The CDR3 covers 14 residues. Trimming removed 2 bases at V and 0 bases at J, with 7 bases between. Germline assignment: CDR1 SGHNT and CDR2 YYREEE (reference sequence). As DNA, the CDR3 is TGTGCCAGCAGCTTCACGGCTAGCACAGATACGCAGTATTTT. Its protein product is CASSFTASTDTQYF.

This chain uses TRBV9 with TRBJ2-3; D uncertain. The germline gives CDR1 SGDLS, CDR2 YYNGEE. CDR3 size: 15 residues. Trimming took off 3 bases at V and 2 bases at J, with 13 bases between the two ends. CDR3 in amino acids: CASSAGAQPTDTQYF. The CDR3 DNA reads as TGTGCCAGCAGCGCAGGCGCTCAGCCCACAGATACGCAGTATTTT. Full variable domain (remainder filled in from reference TRBV9 and TRBJ2-3): DSGVTQTPKHLITATGQRVTLRCSPRSGDLSVYWYQQSLDQGLQFLIQYYNGEERAKGNILERFSAQQFPDLHSELNLSSLELGDSALYFCASSAGAQPTDTQYFGPGTRLTVL.

The chain links TRBV6-1 to TRBJ2-1; TRBD2 matches 8 bases. Looked up from germline, CDR1 is MNHNS and CDR2 is SASEGT. The CDR3 has 12 residues. V lost 1 base and J lost 15; bases outside the gene matches: 5. CDR3 nucleotide sequence: TGTGCCAGCAGTGAAGGGGCGGGAGGTGGGTTCTTC. It codes for CASSEGAGGGFF.

The V gene is TRBV10-3, the J gene TRBJ2-1, with 10 bases lining up with TRBD2. The V gene's germline CDR1 is ENHRY and CDR2 SYGVKD. The CDR3 totals 14 residues. V shed 7 bases and J 10 bases; nucleotides not matched to a gene: 10. The CDR3 loop is CAITASGSGREQFF. DNA for the CDR3: TGTGCCATCACGGCTAGCGGGAGCGGGAGGGAGCAGTTCTTC.

The V gene is TRBV30, the J gene TRBJ2-5, with a tentative D call TRBD1 (5 bases). CDR3 length: 13 amino acids. The germline V gene has CDR1 GTSNPN and CDR2 SVGIG (reference sequence). V was cut by 1 base and J by 3 bases, with 9 bases left in between. Here the CDR3 reads CAWSGGRKETQYF. The CDR3 coding sequence is TGTGCCTGGAGTGGGGGCAGAAAAGAGACCCAGTACTTC. The variable domain in full, with the rest retrieved from reference TRBV30 and TRBJ2-5, is SQTIHQWPATLVQPVGSPLSLECTVEGTSNPNLYWYRQAAGRGLQLLFYSVGIGQISSEVPQNLSASRPQDRQFILSSKKLLLSDSGFYLCAWSGGRKETQYFGPGTRLLVL.

The V call is TRBV11-2, the J call TRBJ2-1; 9 positions agree with TRBD2. Germline V gene lookup returns CDR1 SGHAT and CDR2 FQNNGV. Germline trimming cut 5 bases from V and 4 bases from J; bases unmatched to any gene: 6. CDR3 length: 15 amino acids. This CDR3 reads CASSQAGGPYNEQFF. Here the CDR3 DNA reads TGTGCCAGCAGCCAAGCGGGAGGACCTTACAATGAGCAGTTCTTC.

This clone was counted once. This rearrangement joins TRBV5-1 to TRBJ1-2; no definite D call. V was clipped by 0 bases and J by 2 bases, with 8 bases between them. Germline V gene sequence: CDR1 SGHRS, CDR2 YFSETQ. This CDR3 has 14 residues. This chain's CDR3 is CASSLAPPNYGYTF. The DNA for the CDR3 is TGCGCCAGCAGCTTGGCCCCACCCAACTATGGCTACACCTTC.

This chain links TRBV5-1 with TRBJ1-3, with D possibly matching TRBD1 (6 bases). From germline, CDR1 is SGHRS and CDR2 YFSETQ. This CDR3 has 16 amino acids. The V and J ends lost 2 bases and 0 bases respectively, with 12 bases between them. The CDR3 DNA follows: TGCGCCAGCAGCTTCGGGTCACAGGGCTCTGGAAACACCATATATTTT. As protein: CASSFGSQGSGNTIYF.

V and J are TRBV12-5 and TRBJ2-3; D is possibly TRBD2 (5 bases). Per the germline V gene, CDR1 is LGHNT and CDR2 is FRNRAP. The ends were cut back, 1 base at V and 6 bases at J, with 8 bases in the middle. The CDR3 sequence is 13 residues long. The CDR3, as DNA: TGTGCTAGTGGTTTGGACACGGGGGATACGCAGTATTTT. Translation gives CASGLDTGDTQYF.

This clone has just one count. The chain uses TRBV9 and TRBJ1-1, with a tentative D call TRBD1 (6 bases). Trimming stripped 0 bases from V and 1 base from J, with 10 bases between. This CDR3 contains 15 residues. The germline V gene encodes CDR1 SGDLS and CDR2 YYNGEE. CDR3 protein: CASSVDSGANTEAFF. The CDR3 coding sequence is TGTGCCAGCAGCGTAGACTCAGGGGCGAACACTGAAGCTTTCTTT.

V and J are TRBV9 and TRBJ1-1; tentative D call: TRBD1 (5 bases). V lost 3 bases and J 11 bases, leaving 14 bases between the germline ends. Germline assignment: CDR1 SGDLS and CDR2 YYNGEE. The CDR3 covers 12 residues. CDR3 region: CASSGTWGEAFF. The CDR3 DNA reads as TGTGCCAGCAGCGGGACCTGGGGCGAGGCTTTCTTT.

This chain uses TRBV5-1 with TRBJ2-1; 9 nucleotides line up with TRBD2. The CDR3 is 14 residues long. Losses at the gene ends were 4 bases for V and 10 bases for J; bases not matched to a gene: 9. Per germline, CDR1 SGHRS and CDR2 YFSETQ. The CDR3 coding sequence is TGCGCCAGCAGCATAATAGCGGGAGCATGGGAGCAGTTCTTC. Encoded protein: CASSIIAGAWEQFF.

Written as DNA, the CDR3 is TGTGCCAGCACTCAGGGGGCCTCCTACGAGCAGTACTTC. It yields the protein CASTQGASYEQYF. This chain links TRBV6-5 with TRBJ2-7; 8 bases map to TRBD1. V shed 7 bases and J 0 bases; nucleotides not matched to a gene: 2. Germline CDR1 and CDR2: MNHEY and SVGAGI. This CDR3 spans 13 amino acids.

The genes are TRBV28 and TRBJ2-7; no definite D call. Deletions cut 2 bases from V and 7 bases from J, with 18 bases between. This CDR3 is built from 15 residues. Germline CDR1 MDHEN, CDR2 SYDVKM. CDR3 DNA sequence: TGTGCCAGCAGTTTACGTCCAGCAGCCCCCGGTGAGCAGTACTTC. This codes for CASSLRPAAPGEQYF.

This chain uses TRBV5-1 with TRBJ2-3, with D possibly being TRBD2 (6 bases). Germline CDR1 reads SGHRS; CDR2 reads YFSETQ. The CDR3 extends over 15 amino acids. The V end lost 1 base, the J end lost 0 bases, and 9 bases lay between the germline ends. The CDR3 DNA follows: TGCGCCAGCAGCTTGCCGACTAGAAGCACAGATACGCAGTATTTT. Translation: CASSLPTRSTDTQYF. Together with reference TRBV5-1 and TRBJ2-3, the CDR3 gives the full variable domain: KAGVTQTPRYLIKTRGQQVTLSCSPISGHRSVSWYQQTPGQGLQFLFEYFSETQRNKGNFPGRFSGRQFSNSRSEMNVSTLELGDSALYLCASSLPTRSTDTQYFGPGTRLTVL.

This clone appeared a single time. V usage is TRBV5-6 and J usage is TRBJ2-5; D tentatively fits TRBD1 or TRBD2 (5 bases each). The germline V gene encodes CDR1 SGHDT and CDR2 YYEEEE. The CDR3 contains 12 residues. V was clipped by 4 bases and J by 5 bases, with 9 bases between them. DNA for the CDR3: TGTGCCAGCAGCGGGACGGGGGAGACCCAGTACTTC. Its protein is CASSGTGETQYF.

Here the CDR3 reads CASSWGWGLAGNNEQFF. CDR3 DNA sequence: TGCGCCAGCAGCTGGGGGTGGGGACTAGCGGGAAACAATGAGCAGTTCTTC. The genes are TRBV4-3 and TRBJ2-1; 13 positions match TRBD2. Unmatched junction bases numbered 9, after V lost 5 bases and J lost 5 bases. CDR1 and CDR2 from the germline V gene are LGHNA and YSLEER. The CDR3 has 17 amino acids.

This clone was seen a handful of times. The chain recombines TRBV7-6 with TRBJ1-4; D gene uncertain. Trimming pared 3 bases from V and 7 bases from J, leaving 9 bases between. CDR1 is SGHVS and CDR2 is FNYEAQ in the germline V gene. The CDR3 runs 13 residues. The CDR3 is CASSLADGEKLFF. CDR3 coding DNA: TGTGCCAGCAGCTTGGCCGACGGTGAAAAACTGTTTTTT.

The genes are TRBV29-1 and TRBJ2-7, with D unresolved. The CDR3 runs to 12 residues. V was clipped by 6 bases and J by 2 bases, with 11 bases between them. Per germline, CDR1 SQVTM and CDR2 ANQGSEA. This chain's CDR3 is CSVCKPTYEQYF. The CDR3 DNA reads as TGCAGCGTGTGTAAACCTACCTACGAGCAGTACTTC.

The chain employs TRBV7-2 and TRBJ2-7, with 8 bases aligning to TRBD2. The CDR3 totals 16 residues. Looked up from germline, CDR1 is SGHTA and CDR2 is FQGNSA. Trimming took 7 bases from V and 0 from J; bases not matched to a gene: 11. CDR3 coding DNA: TGTGCCAGCAACGATCCTTTAGCGGGAAGCTCCTACGAGCAGTACTTC. Encoded protein: CASNDPLAGSSYEQYF.

V is TRBV6-6 and J is TRBJ2-3; TRBD2 matches 10 bases. V trimming: 5 bases; J trimming: 4 bases; junction bases outside the gene matches: 6. The CDR3 is 15 amino acids. Germline lookup yields CDR1 MNHNY and CDR2 SVGAGI (reference sequence). DNA of the CDR3: TGTGCCAGCAGTAGGACTAGCGGAGCCCCAGATACGCAGTATTTT. The encoded protein is CASSRTSGAPDTQYF.

This chain connects TRBV2 to TRBJ2-1; 8 positions match TRBD1. V shed 6 bases, J shed 8 bases, and the junction held 9 bases outside the gene matches. This CDR3 contains 14 residues. The V gene's germline CDR1 is SNHLY and CDR2 FYNNEI. The CDR3 nucleotides read TGTGCCAGCAGGGGACAGGTGGGGGAGGATGAGCAGTTCTTC. Translated, it gives CASRGQVGEDEQFF. The entire variable domain, with the rest obtained from reference TRBV2 and TRBJ2-1, is as follows: EPEVTQTPSHQVTQMGQEVILRCVPISNHLYFYWYRQILGQKVEFLVSFYNNEISEKSEIFDDQFSVERPDGSNFTLKIRSTKLEDSAMYFCASRGQVGEDEQFFGPGTRLTVL.

The chain recombines TRBV19 with TRBJ1-2; D possibly corresponds to TRBD1 (6 bases). The CDR3 is 14 residues long. Germline lookup yields CDR1 LNHDA and CDR2 SQIVND (reference sequence). V was trimmed by 7 bases and J by 3 bases, leaving 15 bases between them. The CDR3 region has the DNA TGTGCCAGTAATCCGAAATACAGGGACTATGGCTACACCTTC. It yields the protein CASNPKYRDYGYTF.

The rearrangement links TRBV11-2 to TRBJ2-7; perhaps D is TRBD1 or TRBD2 (7 bases each). The V gene's germline CDR1 is SGHAT and CDR2 FQNNGV. V dropped 4 bases and J dropped 5 bases, with 18 bases sitting between them. There are 15 residues in the CDR3. The CDR3 protein is CASSSPRQGGHEQYF. The CDR3 DNA reads as TGTGCCAGCAGCTCGCCCCGACAGGGAGGGCACGAGCAGTACTTC.

The chain links TRBV29-1 to TRBJ2-5; D not resolved. The CDR3 is 15 residues long. The V gene lost 4 bases and the J gene lost 1 base, with 16 bases spanning the gap. From germline, CDR1 is SQVTM and CDR2 ANQGSEA. CDR3 in DNA: TGCAGCGTTGTGAACCTGGCAGTGCCCCAAGAGACCCAGTACTTC. It specifies CSVVNLAVPQETQYF.

The chain links TRBV10-2 to TRBJ2-7, with 9 bases fitting TRBD2. CDR3 length equals 14 residues. CDR1 and CDR2 (germline): WSHSY, SAAADI. V shed 7 bases and J 0 bases; nucleotides not matched to a gene: 4. CDR3 bases: TGCGCCAGCATCCTAGCGGGGAGCTCCTACGAGCAGTACTTC. This sequence encodes CASILAGSSYEQYF.

V usage is TRBV18 and J usage is TRBJ1-2; 7 positions agree with TRBD1. Looked up from germline, CDR1 is KGHSH and CDR2 is LQKENI. V was pared by 3 bases and J by 8 bases, with 6 bases of the junction left unmatched. The CDR3 covers 13 residues. CDR3 sequence (DNA): TGTGCCAGCTCACCGGGGGACAGCCGAGGCTACACCTTC. It translates to CASSPGDSRGYTF.